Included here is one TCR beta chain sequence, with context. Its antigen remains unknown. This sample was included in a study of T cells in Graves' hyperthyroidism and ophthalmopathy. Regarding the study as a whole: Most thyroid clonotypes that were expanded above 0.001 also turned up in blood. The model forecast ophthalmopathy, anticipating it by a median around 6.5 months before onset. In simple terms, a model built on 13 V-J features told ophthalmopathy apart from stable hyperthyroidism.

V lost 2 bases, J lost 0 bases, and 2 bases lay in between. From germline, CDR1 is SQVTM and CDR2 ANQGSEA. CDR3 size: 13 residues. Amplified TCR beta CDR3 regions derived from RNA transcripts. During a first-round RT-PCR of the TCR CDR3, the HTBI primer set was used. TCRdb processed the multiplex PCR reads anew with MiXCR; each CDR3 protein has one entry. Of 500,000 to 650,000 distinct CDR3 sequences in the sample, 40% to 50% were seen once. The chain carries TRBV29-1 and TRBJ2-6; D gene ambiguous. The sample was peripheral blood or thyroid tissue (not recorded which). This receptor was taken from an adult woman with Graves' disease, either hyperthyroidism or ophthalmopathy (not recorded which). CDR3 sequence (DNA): TGCAGCGTTGAAATCTCTGGGGCCAACGTCCTGACTTTC. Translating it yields CSVEISGANVLTF.